A single sample gave rise to the 17 T cell receptor beta chains below, sequenced in a study of T cell responses to AZD1222 COVID-19 vaccine. Sequencing used immunoSEQ multiplex PCR; TCRdb keeps in-frame clones, though not all of them. The sample yields over 150,000 clones, about 94% seen once. The source material was peripheral blood, sampled 28 days after the second AZD1222 dose. These receptors were obtained from an adult who received the AZD1222 COVID-19 vaccine.

This clone was seen a single time. The chain carries TRBV2 and TRBJ2-7, with D uncertain. This CDR3 region has 15 residues. The V and J ends lost 4 bases and 1 base respectively, with 14 bases between them. The V gene's germline CDR1 is SNHLY and CDR2 FYNNEI. CDR3 in amino acids: CASSVPDLLSYEQYF. In nucleotides, the CDR3 is TGTGCCAGCAGTGTCCCGGACCTACTATCCTACGAGCAGTACTTC.

This clone came up once. The V and J genes are TRBV5-6 and TRBJ2-5, with D perhaps matching TRBD1 (5 bases). Deletions cut 0 bases from V and 5 bases from J, with 11 bases between. Germline CDR1 SGHDT, CDR2 YYEEEE. The CDR3 is made up of 14 amino acids. The CDR3 loop reads CASSLGRGWETQYF. In DNA, the CDR3 is TGTGCCAGCAGCTTGGGAAGGGGTTGGGAGACCCAGTACTTC. Filled out from reference TRBV5-6 and TRBJ2-5, the complete variable domain reads DAGVTQSPTHLIKTRGQQVTLRCSPKSGHDTVSWYQQALGQGPQFIFQYYEEEERQRGNFPDRFSGHQFPNYSSELNVNALLLGDSALYLCASSLGRGWETQYFGPGTRLLVL.

The V call is TRBV30, the J call TRBJ2-1; TRBD2 might be the D (6 bases). V lost 8 bases, J lost 3 bases, and 14 bases lay in between. The V gene's germline CDR1 is GTSNPN and CDR2 SVGIG (reference sequence). The CDR3 extends over 13 amino acids. CDR3 sequence (DNA): TGTGCCCGTGCCGGGACTCTCTACAATGAGCAGTTCTTC. It codes for CARAGTLYNEQFF.

Concerning this clone itself: The same CDR3 also results from other DNA sequences found in this sample. V is TRBV7-2 and J is TRBJ1-3; no reliable D call. The germline V gene has CDR1 SGHTA and CDR2 FQGNSA. V was cut by 5 bases and J by 1 base, with 12 bases left in between. The CDR3 is made up of 15 amino acids. The CDR3 bases are TGTGCCAGCAGCCCTCGGGGAGGGTCTGGAAACACCATATATTTT. As protein: CASSPRGGSGNTIYF.

A single count supports this clone. J is TRBJ2-1 and V is TRBV9, with D possibly being TRBD1 (6 bases). V lost 4 bases and J 0 bases, leaving 14 bases between the germline ends. The CDR3 has 16 residues. Germline V CDR1 and CDR2: SGDLS, YYNGEE. The CDR3 DNA follows: TGTGCCAGCAGCCCCTCTACAGGGAGCTCCTACAATGAGCAGTTCTTC. This gives the protein CASSPSTGSSYNEQFF.

The V and J genes are TRBV9 and TRBJ1-4, with D unclear. This CDR3 is built from 16 residues. V shed 4 bases and J shed 0 bases, with 13 bases lying between them. The germline V gene has CDR1 SGDLS and CDR2 YYNGEE. This chain's CDR3 is CASSPPAGATNEKLFF. In nucleotides, the CDR3 is TGTGCCAGCAGCCCACCCGCTGGGGCAACTAATGAAAAACTGTTTTTT.

This chain connects TRBV7-9 to TRBJ2-7; D gene uncertain. The CDR3 is made up of 10 amino acids. Germline V gives CDR1 SEHNR, CDR2 FQNEAQ (reference sequence). V dropped 6 bases and J dropped 12 bases, with 12 bases sitting between them. The CDR3 here is CASRGAWLYF. DNA of the CDR3: TGTGCCAGCAGGGGTGCCTGGCTGTACTTC.

The rearrangement links TRBV10-1 to TRBJ2-3; the D is unclear. From germline, CDR1 is WNHNN and CDR2 SYGVQD (reference sequence). The CDR3 spans 15 residues. V dropped 2 bases and J dropped 5 bases, with 14 bases sitting between them. The CDR3: CASSESLASQDTQYF. The CDR3 nucleotides are TGCGCCAGCAGTGAGAGTTTGGCCAGTCAAGATACGCAGTATTTT.

This clone came up once. The rearrangement joins TRBV23-1 to TRBJ1-5; no definite D call. TRBV23-1 is filed as an ORF, its function uncertain. The germline V and J ends were trimmed by 1 base and 7 bases, with 8 bases remaining between them. This CDR3 has 13 residues. CDR3: CASSQFQGQPQHF. CDR3 in DNA: TGCGCCAGCAGTCAATTCCAAGGCCAGCCCCAGCATTTT.

The V gene is TRBV7-9, the J gene TRBJ1-1; 10 bases are shared with TRBD1. V shed 1 base, J shed 3 bases, and the junction held 8 bases outside the gene matches. CDR3 length: 17 residues. Germline-derived CDR1 and CDR2 are SEHNR and FQNEAQ (reference sequence). The CDR3 DNA is TGTGCCAGCAGCTTAGAGAAGACAGGGGGCGCCCACACTGAAGCTTTCTTT. This sequence encodes CASSLEKTGGAHTEAFF.

J is TRBJ1-2 and V is TRBV7-9; 9 nucleotides match TRBD1. The CDR3 sequence is 16 residues long. V trimming: 5 bases; J trimming: 7 bases; junction bases outside the gene matches: 14. In germline, CDR1 is SEHNR, CDR2 FQNEAQ (reference sequence). This CDR3 reads CASSPPTGTGFIGYTF. In nucleotides, the CDR3 is TGTGCCAGCAGCCCCCCCACCGGGACAGGGTTTATTGGCTACACCTTC.

There are a few counts of this clone. This sequence joins TRBV27 and TRBJ1-2, with a tentative D call TRBD1 (5 bases). The CDR3 extends over 13 amino acids. V was shortened by 2 bases and J by 8 bases, with 12 bases between the two germline ends. Germline loops: CDR1 MNHEY, CDR2 SMNVEV (reference sequence). CDR3 residues: CASSLGGQQGYTF. CDR3 bases: TGTGCCAGCAGTTTAGGGGGTCAACAAGGCTACACCTTC.

The genes are TRBV10-2 and TRBJ1-4; D not resolved. Germline values: CDR1 WSHSY, CDR2 SAAADI. V was cut by 2 bases and J by 7 bases, with 5 bases left in between. CDR3 size: 12 residues. CDR3 sequence reads: CASSEISEKLFF. Written as DNA, the CDR3 is TGCGCCAGCAGTGAGATAAGTGAAAAACTGTTTTTT.

V is TRBV19 and J is TRBJ1-1; D is unclear. The CDR3 spans 13 residues. CDR1 LNHDA and CDR2 SQIVND come from the germline V gene (reference sequence). V was shortened by 9 bases and J by 0 bases, with 11 bases between the two germline ends. The CDR3 bases are TGTGCCAGCCTTTCCCGGGTGAACACTGAAGCTTTCTTT. This sequence encodes CASLSRVNTEAFF.

This sequence joins TRBV3-1 (or the pseudogene TRBV3-2) and TRBJ1-2, with D unclear. This CDR3 has 14 residues. Trimming pared 2 bases from V and 0 bases from J, leaving 7 bases between. Looked up from germline, CDR1 is LGHDT and CDR2 is YNNKEL (reference sequence). CDR3 bases: TGTGCCAGCAGCCAACGGAGGACTAACTATGGCTACACCTTC. Translation: CASSQRRTNYGYTF.

This chain links TRBV3-1 (or the pseudogene TRBV3-2) with TRBJ1-6, with 11 bases lining up with TRBD1. V lost 5 bases and J lost 5; bases outside the gene matches: 5. CDR3 size: 16 residues. CDR1 LGHDT and CDR2 YNNKEL come from the germline V gene (reference sequence). CDR3 loop: CASSSDRGQNNSPLHF. For the CDR3, the DNA is TGTGCCAGCAGCTCGGACAGGGGGCAAAATAATTCACCCCTCCACTTT.

DNA of the CDR3: TGTGCCAGCAGCTCTCCTCCGGACACCCTCACGGTGAGGGAGCAGTACTTC. Translating it yields CASSSPPDTLTVREQYF. This chain connects TRBV7-2 to TRBJ2-7, with D tentatively TRBD1 (5 bases). Germline lookup yields CDR1 SGHTA and CDR2 FQGNSA. This CDR3 comprises 17 residues. V dropped 4 bases and J dropped 7 bases, with 26 bases sitting between them.